These T cell receptor beta chains were read from a single sample in a study of CD8+CD57+ T cells in acquired aplastic anemia. TCRdb reprocessed the reads via MiXCR and lists one record per CDR3 protein. This table holds around 170,000 distinct CDR3 sequences, about 60% found once. The source material was sorted CD4+, CD8+, or CD8+CD57+ T cells (not recorded which) from PBMCs. The receptors come from a human donor in good health. Both conserved end residues are part of each CDR3. A D gene is named only where the DNA matches it firmly. A clone size is listed for some rows: how often the clone was seen (once, few, many), or a class if it is expanded.

CDR3: CASSRDRVGMVAKNIQYF
DNA: TGTGCCAGCAGTCGGGACAGGGTGGGAATGGTGGCCAAAAACATTCAGTACTTC
J: TRBJ2-4
size: .
D: TRBD1
V: TRBV6-5

CDR3: CSGRRWSSGGNNEQFF
DNA: TGCAGCGGGCGAAGATGGTCTAGCGGGGGGAACAATGAGCAGTTCTTC
J: TRBJ2-1
size: .
D: TRBD2
V: TRBV29-1

CDR3: CASSYWDTGYTGELFF
DNA: TGTGCCAGCAGCTACTGGGACACCGGATACACCGGGGAGCTGTTTTTT
J: TRBJ2-2
size: many
D: .
V: TRBV7-8

CDR3: CASSAHTDTQYF
DNA: TGTGCCAGCAGTGCCCACACAGATACGCAGTATTTT
J: TRBJ2-3
size: .
D: .
V: TRBV6-1

CDR3: CSASPSGRGETQYF
DNA: TGCAGTGCTAGCCCTAGCGGGAGGGGGGAGACCCAGTACTTC
J: TRBJ2-5
size: .
D: TRBD2
V: TRBV20-1

CDR3: CASSEVQINTEAFF
DNA: TGCGCCAGCAGTGAGGTTCAGATCAACACTGAAGCTTTCTTT
J: TRBJ1-1
size: .
D: .
V: TRBV10-2

CDR3: CASMGGQGNSPLHF
DNA: TGTGCCAGCATGGGGGGACAGGGAAATTCACCCCTCCACTTT
J: TRBJ1-6
size: once
D: TRBD1
V: TRBV2

CDR3: CSVVAGTAKNIQYF
DNA: TGCAGCGTCGTAGCGGGAACAGCCAAAAACATTCAGTACTTC
J: TRBJ2-4
size: .
D: TRBD2
V: TRBV29-1

CDR3: CVSSSGQANYEQYF
DNA: TGTGTCAGCAGTAGTGGGCAGGCGAATTACGAGCAGTACTTC
J: TRBJ2-7
size: once
D: .
V: TRBV6-1

CDR3: CASSLAESGAGVIYNEQFF
DNA: TGTGCCAGCAGCTTGGCTGAATCGGGGGCTGGGGTAATCTACAATGAGCAGTTCTTC
J: TRBJ2-1
size: .
D: .
V: TRBV5-6

CDR3: CASSGGTSQNEQYF
DNA: TGTGCCAGCAGTGGCGGGACCTCCCAGAACGAGCAGTACTTC
J: TRBJ2-7
size: .
D: .
V: TRBV6-6

CDR3: CSAPMAETEAFF
DNA: TGCAGTGCCCCCATGGCTGAGACTGAAGCTTTCTTT
J: TRBJ1-1
size: .
D: .
V: TRBV20-1

CDR3: CASRITGGFGTPNTEAFF
DNA: TGTGCCAGCAGAATAACCGGGGGGTTCGGGACACCGAACACTGAAGCTTTCTTT
J: TRBJ1-1
size: .
D: .
V: TRBV6-2/TRBV6-3

CDR3: CSAVDGNYGYTF
DNA: TGCAGTGCTGTAGACGGGAACTATGGCTACACCTTC
J: TRBJ1-2
size: .
D: .
V: TRBV20-1

CDR3: CAISEKGGGVTGELFF
DNA: TGTGCCATCAGTGAAAAGGGTGGAGGGGTTACCGGGGAGCTGTTTTTT
J: TRBJ2-2
size: .
D: .
V: TRBV10-3

CDR3: CASSPPVGSGGDGYTF
DNA: TGTGCCAGCAGTCCCCCAGTGGGGAGTGGCGGTGATGGCTACACCTTC
J: TRBJ1-2
size: .
D: .
V: TRBV25-1

CDR3: CASSQGKETQYF
DNA: TGTGCCAGCAGCCAAGGGAAAGAGACCCAGTACTTC
J: TRBJ2-5
size: .
D: .
V: TRBV14

CDR3: CASSYGTVNYEQYF
DNA: TGTGCCAGCAGTTACGGGACAGTAAACTACGAGCAGTACTTC
J: TRBJ2-7
size: many
D: TRBD1
V: TRBV6-5

CDR3: CASSMTLNTEAFF
DNA: TGTGCCAGTAGTATGACATTGAACACTGAAGCTTTCTTT
J: TRBJ1-1
size: .
D: .
V: TRBV19

CDR3: CAISEQSIEAFF
DNA: TGTGCCATCAGTGAGCAGAGTATTGAAGCTTTCTTT
J: TRBJ1-1
size: .
D: .
V: TRBV10-3

CDR3: CASSIIYSSYNEQFF
DNA: TGTGCCAGTAGTATAATCTATTCCTCCTACAATGAGCAGTTCTTC
J: TRBJ2-1
size: many
D: .
V: TRBV19

CDR3: CASNGGDSSYEQYF
DNA: TGTGCCAGTAATGGCGGGGATTCCTCCTACGAGCAGTACTTC
J: TRBJ2-7
size: .
D: .
V: TRBV19

CDR3: CATSSGGGEESTDTQYF
DNA: TGTGCCACCAGCAGTGGGGGGGGGGAGGAAAGCACAGATACGCAGTATTTT
J: TRBJ2-3
size: .
D: TRBD2
V: TRBV15

CDR3: CASSDGGAYGYTF
DNA: TGTGCCAGCAGTGACGGGGGGGCCTATGGCTACACCTTC
J: TRBJ1-2
size: .
D: .
V: TRBV6-4

CDR3: CAWSVRATSSYNEQFF
DNA: TGTGCCTGGAGTGTACGAGCGACAAGCTCCTACAATGAGCAGTTCTTC
J: TRBJ2-1
size: .
D: .
V: TRBV30

CDR3: CASSLQDSNSPLHF
DNA: TGTGCCAGCAGCCTACAGGATAGTAATTCACCCCTCCACTTT
J: TRBJ1-6
size: .
D: .
V: TRBV6-1

CDR3: CATSEPGRGYTF
DNA: TGTGCCACCAGTGAGCCTGGACGAGGCTACACCTTC
J: TRBJ1-2
size: .
D: .
V: TRBV24-1

CDR3: CSAPHWYEQYF
DNA: TGCAGTGCTCCGCACTGGTACGAGCAGTACTTC
J: TRBJ2-7
size: .
D: .
V: TRBV20-1

CDR3: CAISESTGGEGPTSGNTIYF
DNA: TGTGCCATCAGTGAGTCGACGGGGGGGGAGGGACCCACCTCTGGAAACACCATATATTTT
J: TRBJ1-3
size: .
D: .
V: TRBV10-3

CDR3: CASMPGTGGEQYF
DNA: TGTGCCAGCATGCCGGGGACAGGGGGGGAGCAGTACTTC
J: TRBJ2-7
size: .
D: TRBD1
V: TRBV7-9

CDR3: CASSADGGTGELFF
DNA: TGTGCCAGCAGCGCCGACGGCGGCACCGGGGAGCTGTTTTTT
J: TRBJ2-2
size: many
D: .
V: TRBV9

CDR3: CASSYSARGYEQYF
DNA: TGTGCCAGCAGTTACTCAGCGCGAGGCTACGAGCAGTACTTC
J: TRBJ2-7
size: many
D: .
V: TRBV6-5

CDR3: CASNEDRAGGYTIYF
DNA: TGTGCCAGCAACGAAGACAGGGCCGGCGGCTACACCATATATTTT
J: TRBJ1-3
size: .
D: TRBD1
V: TRBV2

CDR3: CSARGYRTSGYNEQFF
DNA: TGCAGTGCTAGAGGTTATAGGACTAGCGGTTACAATGAGCAGTTCTTC
J: TRBJ2-1
size: many
D: TRBD2
V: TRBV20-1

CDR3: CASSLGLARYNEQFF
DNA: TGTGCCAGCAGCCTCGGACTAGCGCGGTACAATGAGCAGTTCTTC
J: TRBJ2-1
size: many
D: TRBD2
V: TRBV7-3

CDR3: CSASQGQGIYEQYF
DNA: TGCAGTGCTAGCCAAGGGCAGGGAATCTACGAGCAGTACTTC
J: TRBJ2-7
size: .
D: .
V: TRBV20-1

CDR3: CASSRQGGYTNYGYTF
DNA: TGTGCCAGCAGCCGACAGGGTGGTTATACTAACTATGGCTACACCTTC
J: TRBJ1-2
size: once
D: TRBD1
V: TRBV5-6

CDR3: CASTRGQEYGYTF
DNA: TGTGCCAGCACCAGGGGACAGGAATATGGCTACACCTTC
J: TRBJ1-2
size: .
D: TRBD1
V: TRBV6-5

CDR3: CASSARDGLYGYTF
DNA: TGTGCCAGCAGTGCCCGGGACGGTCTCTATGGCTACACCTTC
J: TRBJ1-2
size: .
D: .
V: TRBV6-5

CDR3: CAIIPDRGLIYEQYF
DNA: TGTGCCATCATTCCGGACAGGGGCTTGATCTACGAGCAGTACTTC
J: TRBJ2-7
size: .
D: TRBD1
V: TRBV10-3

CDR3: CASSRRGGGTDTQYF
DNA: TGTGCCAGCAGCCGACGCGGGGGGGGGACAGATACGCAGTATTTT
J: TRBJ2-3
size: .
D: TRBD2
V: TRBV7-3

CDR3: CASSLNLGGTEAFF
DNA: TGTGCCAGCAGCTTAAATTTGGGGGGCACTGAAGCTTTCTTT
J: TRBJ1-1
size: many
D: .
V: TRBV11-2